The source of this TCR beta chain is a study of cytomegalovirus exposure and HLA in healthy donors. Across the whole study: Around 80 million unique TCRs from HLA-typed donors were held in an early data release. Study outcomes and limitations: HLA restriction was apparent for most CMV-associated TCR beta chains in a later analysis. When analyzed later, a missense DCLRE1C variant was found to be linked to TCR beta V- and J-gene trimming.

Concerning this clone: Its antigen is as yet unknown.

13 Jbeta primers and 60 Vbeta primers were used for the PCR. Here immunoSEQ multiplex PCR was the method, and the copy in TCRdb shows in-frame clones only, minus some. The sample has about 150,000 clones; 60% to 85% are singletons. Germline CDR1 is LNHDA and CDR2 is SQIVND (reference sequence). Deletions cut 0 bases from V and 3 bases from J, with 8 bases between. This CDR3 is 14 amino acids long. All donors participated as healthy donors of bone marrow. The sequenced sample consisted of PBMCs. This TCR was recovered from a man aged 40-55 years in good health and CMV-seropositive. The genes are TRBV19 and TRBJ2-5, with a weak D call TRBD2 (5 bases). The CDR3 DNA follows: TGTGCCAGTAGTATAGAGTGGCGGGAAGAGACCCAGTACTTC. It specifies CASSIEWREETQYF.